The present T cell receptor (beta chain) was sequenced within a study of tumor-infiltrating lymphocytes in primary liver carcinoma. The researchers produced TCR beta cDNA from approximately 460 ng total RNA with a constant-region primer. Slightly modified ARM-PCR, run as three nested multiplex PCR rounds, produced the TCR beta libraries. Two initial PCR rounds of around 10 cycles each paired TRBV1-TRBV30 forward primers with a C-beta reverse primer. TCRdb re-called the multiplex PCR reads through MiXCR, storing one row per CDR3 protein. Counted here are 40,000 or so distinct CDR3 sequences, more than 60% occurring once; the ten biggest clones make up around 41%. Each 20-30 mg portion of unsorted bulk tissue served as the source for co-extraction of RNA and DNA. CDR3 length equals 18 residues. Germline lookup yields CDR1 MGHRA and CDR2 YSYEKL. Notes on this clonotype: One end of the junction does not line up with germline, which may come from a read error.

The TCR originated in a woman under 40 with primary liver carcinoma and hepatitis B virus infection. This chain connects TRBV4-1 to TRBJ1-4; D may be TRBD1 (5 bases). Sample: tumor-adjacent normal liver tissue. The DNA for the CDR3 is TGCGCCAGCAACCAAGGTGGTCTTAGACAGTCAACTAATGAAGAACTGTTTTTT. Amino acid sequence: CASNQGGLRQSTNEELFF.